This T cell receptor (beta chain) was documented in a study of metastatic and nonmetastatic thyroid tumors. Study information: Samples came from malignant and benign thyroid patients, and repertoires were compared across blood and tumor or nodule tissue. Study results and limitations: Versus benign nodules, malignant thyroid tumors reportedly had significantly higher TCR beta diversity, in blood and tumor.

MiXCR reprocessed the PCR reads for TCRdb. The profile shows about 92,000 clones, around 14% of them singletons. Every patient underwent thyroid surgery untreated. This clone came up many times. The antigen remains unidentified. The V gene lost 2 bases and the J gene lost 2 bases, with 9 bases spanning the gap. CDR1 and CDR2 from the germline V gene are SNHLY and FYNNEI. The length of the CDR3 is 15 residues. The rearrangement joins TRBV2 to TRBJ2-2, with D tentatively TRBD1 (5 bases). The sequenced sample consisted of blood. The sequence was collected from a female donor with papillary thyroid cancer or a benign thyroid nodule (not recorded which). Some clones in this sample may be carry-over from other donors' samples. CDR3 sequence (DNA): TGTGCCAGCAGTGAAACAGGACCCAACACCGGGGAGCTGTTTTTT. Translating gives CASSETGPNTGELFF.